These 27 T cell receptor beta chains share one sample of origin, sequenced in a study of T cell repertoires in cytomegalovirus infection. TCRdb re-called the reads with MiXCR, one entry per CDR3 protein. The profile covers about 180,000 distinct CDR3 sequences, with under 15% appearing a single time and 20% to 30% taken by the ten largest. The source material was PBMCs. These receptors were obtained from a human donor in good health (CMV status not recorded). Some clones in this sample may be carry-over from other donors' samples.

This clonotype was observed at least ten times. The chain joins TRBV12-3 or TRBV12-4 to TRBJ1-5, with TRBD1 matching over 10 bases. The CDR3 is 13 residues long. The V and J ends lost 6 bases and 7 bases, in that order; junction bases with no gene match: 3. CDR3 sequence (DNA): TGTGCCAGCAGGGAGACAGGGGGCCAGCCCCAGCATTTT. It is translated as CASRETGGQPQHF.

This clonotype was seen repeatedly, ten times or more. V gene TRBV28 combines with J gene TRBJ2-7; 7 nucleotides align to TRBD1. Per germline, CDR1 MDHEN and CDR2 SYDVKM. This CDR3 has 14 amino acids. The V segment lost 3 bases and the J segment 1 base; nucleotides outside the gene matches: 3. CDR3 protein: CASSFRDRSYEQYF. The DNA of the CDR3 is TGTGCCAGCAGTTTCAGGGACAGATCCTACGAGCAGTACTTC.

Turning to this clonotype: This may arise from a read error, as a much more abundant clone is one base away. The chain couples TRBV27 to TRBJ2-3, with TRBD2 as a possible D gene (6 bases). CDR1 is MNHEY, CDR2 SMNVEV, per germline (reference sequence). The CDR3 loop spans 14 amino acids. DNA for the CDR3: TGTACCACCCTCCGGGACTTAGCTGGAGATACGCAGTATTTT. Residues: CTTLRDLAGDTQYF.

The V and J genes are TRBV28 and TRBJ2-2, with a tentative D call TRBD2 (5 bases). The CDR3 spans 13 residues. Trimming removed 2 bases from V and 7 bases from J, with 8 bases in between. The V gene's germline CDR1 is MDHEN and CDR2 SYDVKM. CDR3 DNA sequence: TGTGCCAGCAGTTTAGAGGGAATCGGGGAGCTGTTTTTT. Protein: CASSLEGIGELFF.

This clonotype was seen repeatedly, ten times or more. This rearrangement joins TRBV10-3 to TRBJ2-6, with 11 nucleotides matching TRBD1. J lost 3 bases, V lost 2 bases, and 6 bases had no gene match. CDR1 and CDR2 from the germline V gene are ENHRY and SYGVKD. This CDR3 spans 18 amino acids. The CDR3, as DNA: TGTGCCATCAGTGAGGGACAGGGGGCAGGTCGTGGGGCCAACGTCCTGACTTTC. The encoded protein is CAISEGQGAGRGANVLTF.

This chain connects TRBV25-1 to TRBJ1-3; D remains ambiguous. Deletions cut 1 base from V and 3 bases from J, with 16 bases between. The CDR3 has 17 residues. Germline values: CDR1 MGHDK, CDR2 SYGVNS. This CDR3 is CASSEFRPGVRGNTIYF. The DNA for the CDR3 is TGTGCCAGCAGTGAATTCCGACCCGGCGTGCGTGGAAACACCATATATTTT.

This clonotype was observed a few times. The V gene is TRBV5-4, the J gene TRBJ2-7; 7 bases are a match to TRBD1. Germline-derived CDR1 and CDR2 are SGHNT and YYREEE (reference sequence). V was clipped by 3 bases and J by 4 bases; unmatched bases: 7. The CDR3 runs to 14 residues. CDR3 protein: CASSSGQNRYEQYF. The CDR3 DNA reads TGTGCCAGCAGCTCGGGACAGAATAGGTACGAGCAGTACTTC.

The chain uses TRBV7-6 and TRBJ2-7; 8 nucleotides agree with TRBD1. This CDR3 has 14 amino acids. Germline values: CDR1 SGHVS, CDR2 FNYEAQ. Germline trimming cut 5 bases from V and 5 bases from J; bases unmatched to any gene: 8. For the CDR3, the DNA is TGTGCCAGCAGCCCCCGGACAGGGTTGAACGAGCAGTACTTC. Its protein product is CASSPRTGLNEQYF.

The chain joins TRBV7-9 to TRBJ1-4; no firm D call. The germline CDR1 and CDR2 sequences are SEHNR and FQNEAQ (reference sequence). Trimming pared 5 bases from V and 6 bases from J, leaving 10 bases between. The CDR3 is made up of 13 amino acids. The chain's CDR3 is CASSRGPDEKLFF. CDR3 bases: TGTGCCAGCAGCCGCGGCCCGGATGAAAAACTGTTTTTT.

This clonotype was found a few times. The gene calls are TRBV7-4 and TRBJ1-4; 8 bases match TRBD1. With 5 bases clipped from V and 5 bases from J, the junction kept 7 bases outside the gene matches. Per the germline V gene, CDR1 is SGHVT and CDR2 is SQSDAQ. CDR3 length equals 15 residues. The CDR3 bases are TGTGCCAGCAGCCAGGGGACAGGCAAAAATGAAAAACTGTTTTTT. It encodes CASSQGTGKNEKLFF.

CDR3 loop: CASSAREGANQPQHF. The CDR3 DNA reads TGTGCCAGCAGCGCCCGGGAGGGGGCAAATCAGCCCCAGCATTTT. This chain uses TRBV5-5 with TRBJ1-5; 7 nucleotides match TRBD1. Trimming cost V 4 bases and J 4 bases; bases outside gene matches: 8. This CDR3 has 15 residues. Germline CDR1 and CDR2: SGHKS and YYEKEE (reference sequence).

As DNA, the CDR3 is TGCAGCGTTGACAGGGGGGGACAAGAGACCCAGTACTTC. As protein: CSVDRGGQETQYF. The rearrangement joins TRBV29-1 to TRBJ2-5; tentatively, D is TRBD1 or TRBD2 (7 bases each). The CDR3 consists of 13 residues. Trimming cost V 3 bases and J 2 bases, with 10 bases left between them. CDR1 and CDR2 from the germline V gene are SQVTM and ANQGSEA.

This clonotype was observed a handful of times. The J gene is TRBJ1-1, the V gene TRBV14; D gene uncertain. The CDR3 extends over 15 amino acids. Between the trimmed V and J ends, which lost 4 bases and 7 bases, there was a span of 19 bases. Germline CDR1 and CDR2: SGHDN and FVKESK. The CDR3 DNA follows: TGTGCCAGCAGCCTCCGGGGTTGGGCCGAGTATGAAGCTTTCTTT. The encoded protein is CASSLRGWAEYEAFF.

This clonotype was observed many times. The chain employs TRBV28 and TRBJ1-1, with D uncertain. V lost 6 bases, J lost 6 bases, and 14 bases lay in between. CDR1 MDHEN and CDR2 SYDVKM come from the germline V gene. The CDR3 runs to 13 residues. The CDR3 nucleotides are TGTGCCAGCAGGGGGTCGGAGCGCGCTGAAGCTTTCTTT. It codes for CASRGSERAEAFF.

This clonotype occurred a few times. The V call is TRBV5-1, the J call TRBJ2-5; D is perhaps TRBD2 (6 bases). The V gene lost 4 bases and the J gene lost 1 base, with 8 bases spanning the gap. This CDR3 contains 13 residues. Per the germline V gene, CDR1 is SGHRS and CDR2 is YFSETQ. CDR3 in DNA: TGCGCCAGCAGCGGACTATCCCAAGAGACCCAGTACTTC. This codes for CASSGLSQETQYF.

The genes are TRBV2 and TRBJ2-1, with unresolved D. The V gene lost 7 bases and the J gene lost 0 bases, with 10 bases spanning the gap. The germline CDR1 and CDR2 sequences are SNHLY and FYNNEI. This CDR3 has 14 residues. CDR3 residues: CASIPLSSYNEQFF. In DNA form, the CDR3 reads TGTGCCAGCATCCCGTTGAGCTCCTACAATGAGCAGTTCTTC.

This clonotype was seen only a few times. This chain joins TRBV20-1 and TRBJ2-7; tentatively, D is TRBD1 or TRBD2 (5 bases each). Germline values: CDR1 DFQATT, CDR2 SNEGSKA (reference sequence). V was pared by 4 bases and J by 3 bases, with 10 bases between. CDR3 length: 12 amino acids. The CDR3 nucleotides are TGCAGTGCTAAGGGACCCGGCTACGAGCAGTACTTC. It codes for CSAKGPGYEQYF.

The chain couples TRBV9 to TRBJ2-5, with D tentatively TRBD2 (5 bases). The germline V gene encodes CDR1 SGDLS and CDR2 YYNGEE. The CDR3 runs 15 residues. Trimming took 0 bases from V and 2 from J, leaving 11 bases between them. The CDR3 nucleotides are TGTGCCAGCAGCGTAGGGGGAGTCCAGCAAGAGACCCAGTACTTC. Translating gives CASSVGGVQQETQYF.

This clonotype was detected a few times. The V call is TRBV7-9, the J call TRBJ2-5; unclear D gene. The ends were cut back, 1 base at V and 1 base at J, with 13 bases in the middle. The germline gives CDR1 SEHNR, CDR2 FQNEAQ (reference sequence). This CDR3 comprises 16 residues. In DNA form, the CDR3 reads TGTGCCAGCAGCTTAGGTGGGATCAGGTTCCAAGAGACCCAGTACTTC. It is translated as CASSLGGIRFQETQYF.

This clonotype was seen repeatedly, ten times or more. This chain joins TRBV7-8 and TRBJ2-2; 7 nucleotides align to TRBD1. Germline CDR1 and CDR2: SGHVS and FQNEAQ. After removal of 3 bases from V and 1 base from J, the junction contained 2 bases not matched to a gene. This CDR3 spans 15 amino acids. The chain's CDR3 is CASSFRQGNTGELFF. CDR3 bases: TGTGCCAGCAGCTTCCGACAGGGGAACACCGGGGAGCTGTTTTTT.

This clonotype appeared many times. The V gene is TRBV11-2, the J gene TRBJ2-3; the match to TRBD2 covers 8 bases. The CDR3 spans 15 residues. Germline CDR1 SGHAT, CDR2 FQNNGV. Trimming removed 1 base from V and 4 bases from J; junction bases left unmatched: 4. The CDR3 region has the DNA TGTGCCAGCAGCTTAGTCGGGAGGGACTCAGATACGCAGTATTTT. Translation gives CASSLVGRDSDTQYF. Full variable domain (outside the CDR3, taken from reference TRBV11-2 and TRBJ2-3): EAGVAQSPRYKIIEKRQSVAFWCNPISGHATLYWYQQILGQGPKLLIQFQNNGVVDDSQLPKDRFSAERLKGVDSTLKIQPAKLEDSAVYLCASSLVGRDSDTQYFGPGTRLTVL.

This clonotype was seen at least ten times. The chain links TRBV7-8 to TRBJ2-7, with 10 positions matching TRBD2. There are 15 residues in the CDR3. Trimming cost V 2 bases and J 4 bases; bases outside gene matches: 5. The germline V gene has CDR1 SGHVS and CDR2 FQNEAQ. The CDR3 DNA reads TGTGCCAGCAGCTTATGGGCTAGCGGGAGTTACGAGCAGTACTTC. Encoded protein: CASSLWASGSYEQYF.

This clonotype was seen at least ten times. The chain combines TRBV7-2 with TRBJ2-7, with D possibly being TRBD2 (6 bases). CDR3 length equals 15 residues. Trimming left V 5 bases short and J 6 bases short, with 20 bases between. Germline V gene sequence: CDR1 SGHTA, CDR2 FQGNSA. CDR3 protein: CASSPGPSREREQYF. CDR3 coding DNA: TGTGCCAGCAGCCCTGGGCCCTCCCGGGAGCGCGAGCAGTACTTC. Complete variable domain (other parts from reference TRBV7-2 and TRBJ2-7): GAGVSQSPSNKVTEKGKDVELRCDPISGHTALYWYRQSLGQGLEFLIYFQGNSAPDKSGLPSDRFSAERTGGSVSTLTIQRTQQEDSAVYLCASSPGPSREREQYFGPGTRLTVT.

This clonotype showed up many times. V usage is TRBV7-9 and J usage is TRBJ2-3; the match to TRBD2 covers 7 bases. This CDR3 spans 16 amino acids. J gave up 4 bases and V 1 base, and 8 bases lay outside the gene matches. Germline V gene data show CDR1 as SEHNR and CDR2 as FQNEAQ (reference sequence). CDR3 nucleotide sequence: TGTGCCAGCAGCTTAGGACTAGCTCCTCCTCCAGATACGCAGTATTTT. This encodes CASSLGLAPPPDTQYF.

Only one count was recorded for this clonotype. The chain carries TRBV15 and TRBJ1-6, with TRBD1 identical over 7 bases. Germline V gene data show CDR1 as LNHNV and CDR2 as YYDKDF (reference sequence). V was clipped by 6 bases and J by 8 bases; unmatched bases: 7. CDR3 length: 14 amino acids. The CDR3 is CATRKQGLDSPLHF. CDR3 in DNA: TGTGCCACCAGGAAACAGGGGTTGGATTCACCCCTCCACTTT.

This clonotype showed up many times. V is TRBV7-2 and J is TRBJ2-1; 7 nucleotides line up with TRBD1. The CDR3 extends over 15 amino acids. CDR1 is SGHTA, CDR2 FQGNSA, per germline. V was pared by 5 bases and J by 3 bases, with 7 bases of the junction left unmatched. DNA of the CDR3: TGTGCCAGCAGCCTTGGGACAGAGGTCTACAATGAGCAGTTCTTC. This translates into CASSLGTEVYNEQFF.

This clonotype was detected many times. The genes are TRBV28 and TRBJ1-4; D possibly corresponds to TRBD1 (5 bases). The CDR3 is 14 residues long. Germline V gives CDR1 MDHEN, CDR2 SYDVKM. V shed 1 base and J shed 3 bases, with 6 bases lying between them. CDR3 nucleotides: TGTGCCAGCAGTTTATTCAGGGCTAATGAAAAACTGTTTTTT. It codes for CASSLFRANEKLFF.